This T cell receptor (beta chain) was recovered during a study of OX40 agonist ivuxolimab in advanced cancers. Across the whole study: Given to patients was ivuxolimab, an agonistic anti-OX40 (CD134) antibody. Under the entry rules, prior anti-PD-1, anti-PD-L1 or anti-CTLA-4 therapy was allowed, and roughly 41% had some. Patients achieving partial responses numbered three: one hepatocellular carcinoma case and two cutaneous melanoma cases.

The V end was cut by 0 bases, the J end by 0 bases, with 15 bases between. Germline CDR1 reads SGHDN; CDR2 reads FVKESK. The CDR3 is 18 residues long. Sequenced by immunoSEQ multiplex PCR; TCRdb stores in-frame clones only, minus some. The repertoire holds 3,700 or so clones, with roughly 80% as singletons. The chain has TRBV14 and TRBJ1-5; perhaps TRBD1 as D (5 bases). Sequences were derived from CD4+ or CD8+ T cells sorted from blood, sampled in a trial of the OX40 agonist ivuxolimab. This receptor was obtained from an adult with an advanced solid tumor such as melanoma, head and neck, liver or kidney cancer. The CDR3 DNA reads TGTGCCAGCAGCCAAGATAAATTTAGGGGAATTAGCAATCAGCCCCAGCATTTT. It codes for CASSQDKFRGISNQPQHF.